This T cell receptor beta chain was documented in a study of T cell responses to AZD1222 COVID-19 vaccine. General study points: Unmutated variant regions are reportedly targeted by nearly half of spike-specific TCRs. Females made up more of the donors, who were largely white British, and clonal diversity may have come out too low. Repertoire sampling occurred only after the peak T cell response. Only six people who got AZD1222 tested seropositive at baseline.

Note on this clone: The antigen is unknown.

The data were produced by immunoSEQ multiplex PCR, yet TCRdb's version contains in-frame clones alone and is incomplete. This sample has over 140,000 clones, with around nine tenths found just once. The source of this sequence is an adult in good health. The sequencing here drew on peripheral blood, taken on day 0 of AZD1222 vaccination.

CDR3 sequence (DNA): TGTGCCAGCAGAATAACGACGAACTATGGCTACACCTTC. It translates to CASRITTNYGYTF. The chain recombines TRBV6-5 with TRBJ1-2; D call uncertain. Germline loops: CDR1 MNHEY, CDR2 SVGAGI. CDR3 size: 13 residues. Trimming removed 6 bases from V and 2 bases from J, with 10 bases in between.